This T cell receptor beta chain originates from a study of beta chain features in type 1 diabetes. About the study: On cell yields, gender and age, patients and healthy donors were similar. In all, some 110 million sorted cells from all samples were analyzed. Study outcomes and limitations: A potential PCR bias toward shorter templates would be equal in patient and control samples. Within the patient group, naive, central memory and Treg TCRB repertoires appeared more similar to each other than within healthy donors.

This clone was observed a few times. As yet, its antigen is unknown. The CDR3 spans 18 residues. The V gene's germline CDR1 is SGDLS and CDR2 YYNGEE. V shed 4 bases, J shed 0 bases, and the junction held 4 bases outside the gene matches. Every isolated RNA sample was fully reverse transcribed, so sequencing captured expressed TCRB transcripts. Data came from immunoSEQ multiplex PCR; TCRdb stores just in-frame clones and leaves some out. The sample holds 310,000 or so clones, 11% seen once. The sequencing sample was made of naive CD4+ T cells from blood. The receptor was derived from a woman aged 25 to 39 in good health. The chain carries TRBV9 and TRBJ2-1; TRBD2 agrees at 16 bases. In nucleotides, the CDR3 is TGTGCCAGCAGCTTCGGGACTAGCGGGAGGGCCTCCTACAATGAGCAGTTCTTC. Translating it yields CASSFGTSGRASYNEQFF.